These 8 T cell receptor beta chains were all obtained from the same sample, sequenced in a study of cytomegalovirus exposure and HLA in healthy donors. Repertoires were generated with immunoSEQ multiplex PCR, while TCRdb's copy carries only in-frame clones and drops some. The table has approximately 120,000 clones, 85% to 95% seen once. Sequenced material: PBMCs. The receptors originated from a woman under 30 in good health and CMV-seronegative.

This chain joins TRBV5-4 and TRBJ2-1; 8 bases line up with TRBD2. The length of the CDR3 is 15 residues. Germline V lookup: CDR1 SGHNT, CDR2 YYREEE (reference sequence). Losses at the gene ends were 0 bases for V and 4 bases for J; bases not matched to a gene: 3. Here the CDR3 DNA reads TGTGCCAGCAGCTTGGTGGCGGGGGGATACAATGAGCAGTTCTTC. Protein sequence: CASSLVAGGYNEQFF.

For the CDR3, the DNA is TGTGCCAGCAGTTGGTACAGGAGTGAACCCCAGCATTTT. Translating gives CASSWYRSEPQHF. The rearrangement uses TRBV6-6 and TRBJ1-5, with D perhaps matching TRBD1 (5 bases). This CDR3 region has 13 residues. Between the trimmed V and J ends, which lost 4 bases and 10 bases, there was a span of 14 bases. Germline V gives CDR1 MNHNY, CDR2 SVGAGI (reference sequence).

The rearrangement joins TRBV19 to TRBJ1-5; 7 nucleotides agree with TRBD1. The V gene's germline CDR1 is LNHDA and CDR2 SQIVND (reference sequence). Trimming removed 7 bases from V and 5 bases from J; junction bases left unmatched: 14. This CDR3 region has 16 residues. Here the CDR3 DNA reads TGTGCCAGTAATATTCGTCCCCGGGACAGATATCAGCCCCAGCATTTT. Its translation: CASNIRPRDRYQPQHF. The complete variable domain, with remaining parts taken from reference TRBV19 and TRBJ1-5, reads DGGITQSPKYLFRKEGQNVTLSCEQNLNHDAMYWYRQDPGQGLRLIYYSQIVNDFQKGDIAEGYSVSREKKESFPLTVTSAQKNPTAFYLCASNIRPRDRYQPQHFGDGTRLSIL.

This clone has more than one count but fewer than ten. The chain is built from TRBV7-9 and TRBJ1-6; TRBD1 matches at 8 bases. CDR3 length equals 14 residues. V lost 8 bases, J lost 10 bases, and 10 bases stayed unmatched. Germline CDR1 and CDR2: SEHNR and FQNEAQ (reference sequence). The CDR3 region has the DNA TGTGCCAGCGCCCCGGACAGGGTCGGGTCACCCCTCCACTTT. Residues: CASAPDRVGSPLHF.

This chain connects TRBV4-1 to TRBJ2-1; a weak D match, TRBD1 (6 bases). The CDR3 runs 17 residues. Germline V lookup: CDR1 MGHRA, CDR2 YSYEKL. V was pared by 0 bases and J by 0 bases, with 12 bases between. CDR3 sequence reads: CASSQEPGAISYNEQFF. The CDR3, as DNA: TGCGCCAGCAGCCAAGAACCAGGGGCCATCTCCTACAATGAGCAGTTCTTC.

V and J are TRBV2 and TRBJ2-7; TRBD2 might be the D (5 bases). Germline V gene lookup returns CDR1 SNHLY and CDR2 FYNNEI. The CDR3 consists of 15 residues. The ends were cut back, 8 bases at V and 2 bases at J, with 19 bases in the middle. The CDR3, as DNA: TGTGCCAGCGTCCCAAAAGCAGCGGTAACCTACGAGCAGTACTTC. Its protein is CASVPKAAVTYEQYF.

The chain uses TRBV10-3 and TRBJ2-3, with D perhaps TRBD2 (5 bases). The CDR3 length is 14 residues. Germline values: CDR1 ENHRY, CDR2 SYGVKD. The germline V and J ends were trimmed by 5 bases and 4 bases, with 13 bases remaining between them. CDR3: CAISRRGLADTQYF. Written as DNA, the CDR3 is TGTGCCATCAGTAGAAGAGGGTTGGCAGATACGCAGTATTTT.

V gene TRBV28 combines with J gene TRBJ2-7; TRBD1 agrees at 11 bases. The CDR3 sequence is 12 residues long. Per germline, CDR1 MDHEN and CDR2 SYDVKM. The CDR3 bases are TGTGTGTCCGGGACAGGGGGCTACGAGCAGTACTTC. Encoded protein: CVSGTGGYEQYF.